These 2 T cell receptor beta chains were all obtained from the same sample, sequenced in a study of OX40 agonist ivuxolimab in advanced cancers. The repertoire was sequenced with immunoSEQ multiplex PCR; TCRdb's copy has only in-frame clones and lacks some. The table includes about 74,000 clones, roughly 80% detected once. Sequencing was performed on CD4+ or CD8+ T cells sorted from blood, taken in a trial of the OX40 agonist ivuxolimab. These receptors came from an adult with an advanced solid tumor such as melanoma, head and neck, liver or kidney cancer.

The chain recombines TRBV4-1 with TRBJ1-5, with D perhaps matching TRBD1 (5 bases). This CDR3 comprises 17 residues. Trimming left V 1 base short and J 6 bases short, with 19 bases between. Germline V gene lookup returns CDR1 MGHRA and CDR2 YSYEKL. CDR3 sequence reads: CASSQVSGGVEGQPQHF. CDR3 nucleotides: TGCGCCAGCAGCCAAGTGTCAGGAGGGGTAGAGGGTCAGCCCCAGCATTTT.

The chain links TRBV4-3 to TRBJ1-5; no clear D gene. Germline V gene data show CDR1 as LGHNA and CDR2 as YSLEER. The CDR3 sequence is 18 residues long. V shed 0 bases and J shed 12 bases, with 27 bases lying between them. The CDR3 DNA reads as TGCGCCAGCAGCCAAGACAGAGACGGCTGGGGTTTAAAGTGGCTCCAGCATTTT. As protein: CASSQDRDGWGLKWLQHF.